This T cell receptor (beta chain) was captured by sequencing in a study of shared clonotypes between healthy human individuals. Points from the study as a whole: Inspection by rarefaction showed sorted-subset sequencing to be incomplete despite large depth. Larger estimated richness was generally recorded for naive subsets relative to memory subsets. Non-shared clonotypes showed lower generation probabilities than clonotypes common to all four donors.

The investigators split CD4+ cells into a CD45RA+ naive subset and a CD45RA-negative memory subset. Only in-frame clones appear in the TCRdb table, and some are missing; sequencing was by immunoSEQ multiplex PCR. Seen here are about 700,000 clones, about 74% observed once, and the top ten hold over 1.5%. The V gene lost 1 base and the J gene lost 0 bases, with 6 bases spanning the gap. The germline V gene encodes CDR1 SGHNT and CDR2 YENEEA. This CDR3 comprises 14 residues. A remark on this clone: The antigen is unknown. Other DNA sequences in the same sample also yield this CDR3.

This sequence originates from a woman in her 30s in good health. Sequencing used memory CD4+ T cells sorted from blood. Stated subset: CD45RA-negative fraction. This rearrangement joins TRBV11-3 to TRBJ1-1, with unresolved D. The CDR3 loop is CASSLGSVNTEAFF. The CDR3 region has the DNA TGTGCCAGCAGCTTAGGTTCAGTGAACACTGAAGCTTTCTTT.